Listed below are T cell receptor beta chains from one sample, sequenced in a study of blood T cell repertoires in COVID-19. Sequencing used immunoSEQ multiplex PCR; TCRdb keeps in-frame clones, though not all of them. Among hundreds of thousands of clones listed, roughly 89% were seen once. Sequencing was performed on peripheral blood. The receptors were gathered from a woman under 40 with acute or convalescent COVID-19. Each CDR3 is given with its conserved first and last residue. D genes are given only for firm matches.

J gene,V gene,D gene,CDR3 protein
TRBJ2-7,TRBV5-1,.,CASSLIGGVGDEQYF
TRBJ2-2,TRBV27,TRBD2,CASSPLAGGRTGELFF
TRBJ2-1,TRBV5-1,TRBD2,CASRVRAGGSSYNEQFF
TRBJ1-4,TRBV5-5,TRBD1,CASTKTGVREKLFF
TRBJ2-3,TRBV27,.,CASSPTGNSGTDTQYF
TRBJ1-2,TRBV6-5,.,CASSDTNYGYTF
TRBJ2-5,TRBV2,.,CASKEAGAETQYF
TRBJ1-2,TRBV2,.,CASRLDRNVYGYTF
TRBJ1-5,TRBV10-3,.,CAISKGGNQPQHF
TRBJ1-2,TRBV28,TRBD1,CASITLGQGNYGYTF
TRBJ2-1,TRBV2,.,CASEKTGSGYNEQFF
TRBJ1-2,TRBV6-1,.,CASSEDRHYGYTF
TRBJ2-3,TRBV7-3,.,CASSRGTSDTQYF
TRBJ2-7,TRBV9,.,CASSVGWDLESYEQYF
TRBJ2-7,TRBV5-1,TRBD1,CASSANTGAGYEQYF
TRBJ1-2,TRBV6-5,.,CASSPGTGRWGGYTF
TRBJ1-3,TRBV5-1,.,CASSLGGTLSGNTIYF
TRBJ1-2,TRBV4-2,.,CASSQDGTGTDYGYTF
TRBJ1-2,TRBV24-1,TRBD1,CATKRTGINYGYTF
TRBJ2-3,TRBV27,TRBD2,CASSLGGISSTDTQYF
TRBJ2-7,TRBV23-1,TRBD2,CASLVGRGRSYEQYF
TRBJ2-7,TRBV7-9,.,CASSCIRDMSSYEQYF
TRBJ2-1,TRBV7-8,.,CASSLSVRETYNEQFF
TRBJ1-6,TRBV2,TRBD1,CASGRTGEDSWSPLHF
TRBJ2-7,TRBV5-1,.,CASSFDRTYEQYF
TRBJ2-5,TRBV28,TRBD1,CACKGTGRETQYF
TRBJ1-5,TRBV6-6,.,CASSYLPGNQPQHF
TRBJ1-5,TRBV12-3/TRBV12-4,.,CATREGSNQPQHF
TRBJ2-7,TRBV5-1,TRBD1,CASSPKLTGSYEQYF
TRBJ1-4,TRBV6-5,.,CASSYFGGQGEKLFF
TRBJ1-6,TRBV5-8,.,CASSRTQRTYNSPLHF
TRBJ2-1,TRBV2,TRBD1,CASRGTGSDEQFF
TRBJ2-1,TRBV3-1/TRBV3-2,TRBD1,CASSLGTGAVNEQFF
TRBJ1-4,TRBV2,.,CASRQDRNNEKLFF
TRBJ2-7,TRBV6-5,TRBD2,CASSLAGGPSQQYF
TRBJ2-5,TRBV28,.,CASSLSLETQYF
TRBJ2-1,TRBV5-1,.,CASSRRQGGNNEQFF
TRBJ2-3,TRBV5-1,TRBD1,CASSLVGQGIDTQYF
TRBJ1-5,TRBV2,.,CASSERLRGQPQHF
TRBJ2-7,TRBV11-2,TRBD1,CASSPLPGQGMREQYF
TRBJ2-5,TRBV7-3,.,CASSLTRKETQYF
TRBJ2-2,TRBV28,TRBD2,CASSPPGLAGASTGELFF
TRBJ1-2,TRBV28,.,CASSYADGYTF
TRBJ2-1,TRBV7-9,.,CASSPRMEQFF
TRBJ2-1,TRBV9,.,CASSPRGTLDGEQFF
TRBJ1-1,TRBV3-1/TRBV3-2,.,CASSPDSSNTEAFF
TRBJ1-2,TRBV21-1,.,CASSKGQLTNYGYTF
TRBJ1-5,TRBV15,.,CATEGGNQPQHF
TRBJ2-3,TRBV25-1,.,CASSDRATSTDTQYF
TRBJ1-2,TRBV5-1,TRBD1,CASSLRQGVENYGYTF
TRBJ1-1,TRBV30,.,CAWSEDLNTEAFF
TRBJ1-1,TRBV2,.,CASNKEVTEAFF
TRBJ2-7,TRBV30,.,CAWDQGAEQYF